Below are 10 T cell receptor beta chains sequenced from a single sample in a study of post-analysis software for immune sequencing data. Study-level results: In patients, TRBV5-6, TRBV5-1 and TRBV20-1 belonged to five or six TRBV segments found more frequently than in controls.

The authors incorporated unique molecular identifiers into the TCR beta cDNA libraries. From the PCR reads, TCRdb called clonotypes with MiXCR, one entry per CDR3 protein. Found here are around 710,000 distinct CDR3 sequences, roughly 50% of them singletons; the top ten hold approximately 4.4%. No antigens are known for them. The material sequenced was blood. The receptors shown here come from a girl aged 10-17 years with multiple sclerosis.

As for this clonotype: A read error may account for a junction end that differs from germline. This chain connects TRBV12-3 or TRBV12-4 to TRBJ2-3; 9 nucleotides align to TRBD2. This CDR3 is 15 amino acids long. The CDR3 bases are TGTGCCAGCAGATTAGCGGGAGCAGGCACAGATACGCAGTATTTT. Translating gives CASRLAGAGTDTQYF.

This clonotype came up a few times. The chain carries TRBV24-1 and TRBJ1-2, with no clear D. V lost 5 bases and J 4 bases, leaving 10 bases between the germline ends. CDR1 is KGHDR and CDR2 is SFDVKD in the germline V gene. This CDR3 comprises 13 residues. CDR3 in DNA: TGTGCCACCAGTGGCCTCCTCGGCTATGGCTACACCTTC. Translation gives CATSGLLGYGYTF.

The V and J genes are TRBV7-9 and TRBJ1-4, with D possibly matching TRBD1 (6 bases). The V end was cut by 5 bases, the J end by 2 bases, with 12 bases between. The CDR3 spans 15 residues. Per the germline V gene, CDR1 is SEHNR and CDR2 is FQNEAQ (reference sequence). The CDR3 protein is CASSINRETNEKLFF. In DNA form, the CDR3 reads TGTGCCAGCAGCATAAACAGGGAGACTAATGAAAAACTGTTTTTT. The full variable domain, rest sourced from reference TRBV7-9 and TRBJ1-4, is DTGVSQNPRHKITKRGQNVTFRCDPISEHNRLYWYRQTLGQGPEFLTYFQNEAQLEKSRLLSDRFSAERPKGSFSTLEIQRTEQGDSAMYLCASSINRETNEKLFFGSGTQLSVL.

This chain uses TRBV14 with TRBJ1-5; 7 nucleotides match TRBD1. The CDR3 extends over 15 amino acids. J lost 2 bases, V lost 3 bases, and 4 bases had no gene match. From germline, CDR1 is SGHDN and CDR2 FVKESK. In DNA, the CDR3 is TGTGCCAGCAGCCAGACAGGGAGAGGCAATCAGCCCCAGCATTTT. Its protein is CASSQTGRGNQPQHF.

The genes are TRBV4-3 and TRBJ2-1; D is possibly TRBD1 (6 bases). This CDR3 region has 15 residues. In germline, CDR1 is LGHNA, CDR2 YSLEER. V was clipped by 2 bases and J by 7 bases, with 15 bases between them. CDR3 protein: CASSQTRGWGNEQFF. The DNA for the CDR3 is TGCGCCAGCAGCCAAACTAGGGGGTGGGGGAATGAGCAGTTCTTC.

The CDR3 sequence is CASSPPLQGGDTQYF. For the CDR3, the DNA is TGTGCCAGCAGTCCGCCCCTGCAGGGGGGCGATACGCAGTATTTT. This chain uses TRBV12-3 or TRBV12-4 with TRBJ2-3, with D maybe TRBD1 (7 bases). Between the trimmed V and J ends, which lost 5 bases and 6 bases, there was a span of 18 bases. This CDR3 has 15 amino acids.

The V and J genes are TRBV3-1 and TRBJ2-7; D may be TRBD1 (6 bases). V was trimmed by 3 bases and J by 5 bases, leaving 17 bases between them. CDR1 LGHDT and CDR2 YNNKEL come from the germline V gene (reference sequence). The CDR3 is 15 amino acids. CDR3 amino acids: CASSQGQGLTHEQYF. DNA for the CDR3: TGTGCCAGCAGCCAGGGGCAGGGGCTGACCCACGAGCAGTACTTC.

This clonotype has more than one count but fewer than ten. The rearrangement joins TRBV27 to TRBJ2-1; TRBD2 matches 8 bases. V was pared by 7 bases and J by 6 bases, with 20 bases of the junction left unmatched. This CDR3 has 18 residues. The germline V gene encodes CDR1 MNHEY and CDR2 SMNVEV (reference sequence). The CDR3 DNA is TGTGCCAGCACCAACGGACTAGCTCCTCCTTCTGCTAGCAATGAGCAGTTCTTC. It translates to CASTNGLAPPSASNEQFF.

The V call is TRBV5-6, the J call TRBJ2-1; no definite D call. Germline V gene sequence: CDR1 SGHDT, CDR2 YYEEEE. CDR3 length equals 14 residues. The ends were cut back, 0 bases at V and 9 bases at J, with 13 bases in the middle. CDR3 region: CASSLGLTPGEQFF. CDR3 nucleotide sequence: TGTGCCAGCAGCTTGGGGCTAACCCCAGGTGAGCAGTTCTTC.

The chain carries TRBV7-3 and TRBJ2-7, with D perhaps matching TRBD2 (6 bases). The end of the DNA fits TRBJ2-5 better, so the J call may be wrong. CDR3 length: 13 amino acids. Germline CDR1 SGHTA, CDR2 FQGTGA. The CDR3 nucleotides are TGTGCCAGCTCAACGGGGGAGCTGGAGACCCAGTACTTC. Translated: CASSTGELETQYF.